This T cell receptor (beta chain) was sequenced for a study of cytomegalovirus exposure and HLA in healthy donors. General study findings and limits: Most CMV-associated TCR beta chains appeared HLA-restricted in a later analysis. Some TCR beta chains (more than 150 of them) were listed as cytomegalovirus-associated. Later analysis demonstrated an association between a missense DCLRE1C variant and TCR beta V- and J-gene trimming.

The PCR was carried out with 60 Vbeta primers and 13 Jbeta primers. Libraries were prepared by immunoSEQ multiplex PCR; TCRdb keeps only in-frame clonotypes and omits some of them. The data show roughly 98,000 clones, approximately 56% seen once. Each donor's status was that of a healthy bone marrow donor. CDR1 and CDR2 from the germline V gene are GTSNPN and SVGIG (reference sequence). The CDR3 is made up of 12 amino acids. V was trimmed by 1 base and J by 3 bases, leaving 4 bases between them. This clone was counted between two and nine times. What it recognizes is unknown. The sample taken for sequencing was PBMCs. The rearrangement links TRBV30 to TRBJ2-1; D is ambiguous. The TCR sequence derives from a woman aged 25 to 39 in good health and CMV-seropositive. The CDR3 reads CAWSASYNEQFF. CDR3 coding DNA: TGTGCCTGGAGTGCCAGCTACAATGAGCAGTTCTTC.